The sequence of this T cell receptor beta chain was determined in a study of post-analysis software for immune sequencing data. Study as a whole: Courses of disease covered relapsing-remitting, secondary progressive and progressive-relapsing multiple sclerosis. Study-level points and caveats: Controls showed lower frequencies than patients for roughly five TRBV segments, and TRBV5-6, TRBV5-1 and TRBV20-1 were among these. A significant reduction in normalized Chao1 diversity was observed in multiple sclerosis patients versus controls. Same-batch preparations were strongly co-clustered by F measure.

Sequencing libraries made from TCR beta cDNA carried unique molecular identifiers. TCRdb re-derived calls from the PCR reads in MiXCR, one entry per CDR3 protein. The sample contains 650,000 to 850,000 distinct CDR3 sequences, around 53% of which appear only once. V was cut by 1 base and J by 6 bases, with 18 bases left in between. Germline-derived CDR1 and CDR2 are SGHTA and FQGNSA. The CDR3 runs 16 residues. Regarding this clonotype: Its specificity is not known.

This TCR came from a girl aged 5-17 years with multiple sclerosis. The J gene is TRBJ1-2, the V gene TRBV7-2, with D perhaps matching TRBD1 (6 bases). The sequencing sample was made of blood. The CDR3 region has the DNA TGTGCCAGCAGCTTAGTGACAGGCGCTTACATAGATGGCTACACCTTC. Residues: CASSLVTGAYIDGYTF.